Below, 2 T cell receptor beta chains from the same sample are listed, as sequenced in a study of blood T cell repertoires in COVID-19. Libraries were prepared by immunoSEQ multiplex PCR; TCRdb keeps only in-frame clonotypes and omits some of them. Of approximately 380,000 clones detected, roughly 85% appear once; the ten largest clones hold more than 3%. Sequencing was performed on peripheral blood. The receptors were sampled from a woman aged 18-29 years with acute or convalescent COVID-19.

Many counts were recorded for this clone. The chain couples TRBV7-3 to TRBJ2-1; the D is unclear. The CDR3 sequence is 13 residues long. V was clipped by 5 bases and J by 3 bases, with 8 bases between them. The germline V gene encodes CDR1 SGHTA and CDR2 FQGTGA. As DNA, the CDR3 is TGTGCCAGCAGCCCTACTGACTACAATGAGCAGTTCTTC. Residues: CASSPTDYNEQFF.

The V call is TRBV5-1, the J call TRBJ1-6; perhaps TRBD1 as D (6 bases). CDR3 length: 15 amino acids. Germline lookup yields CDR1 SGHRS and CDR2 YFSETQ. Trimming removed 2 bases from V and 8 bases from J, with 14 bases in between. The CDR3 DNA follows: TGCGCCAGCAGCTTAACCGGGACACAAGATTCACCCCTCCACTTT. Translated, it gives CASSLTGTQDSPLHF.